This T cell receptor beta chain is from a study of OX40 agonist ivuxolimab in advanced cancers. Trimming pared 2 bases from V and 2 bases from J, leaving 10 bases between. This CDR3 comprises 14 residues. The germline V gene has CDR1 KGHSH and CDR2 LQKENI. Clones were sequenced by immunoSEQ multiplex PCR, and TCRdb holds only the in-frame ones, with some missing. The sample has about 77,000 clones, roughly 91% seen once. The V and J genes are TRBV18 and TRBJ2-7; D may be TRBD1 (5 bases). The sequence derives from an adult with an advanced solid tumor such as melanoma, head and neck, liver or kidney cancer. Source: CD4+ or CD8+ T cells sorted from blood, taken in a trial of the OX40 agonist ivuxolimab. The CDR3 DNA is TGTGCCAGCTCACCATACCCAGGGACCTACGAGCAGTACTTC. Translation: CASSPYPGTYEQYF.